This T cell receptor beta chain was captured by sequencing in a study of PD-1 blockade in classical Hodgkin lymphoma. The wider study: Patients in the cohort were put on intravenous nivolumab, 3 mg/kg every 2 weeks.

TCRdb keeps only in-frame clones here, not all; method: immunoSEQ multiplex PCR. The sample carries 15,000 or so clones, approximately 58% recorded once. V lost 7 bases, J lost 1 base, and 10 bases lay in between. In germline, CDR1 is MGHDK, CDR2 SYGVNS. The CDR3 is 13 amino acids. About this clone: Its cognate antigen is unknown.

Whole-study findings and limits: Complete responders matched newly diagnosed patients in baseline diversity.

All patients relapsed after autologous stem cell transplantation, and brentuximab vedotin exposure varied. Relapsed/refractory classical Hodgkin lymphoma patients had complete, partial or progressive responses. The receptor's source is a human donor with classical Hodgkin lymphoma. Specimen: peripheral blood mononuclear cells (PBMCs), collected at baseline. The chain combines TRBV25-1 with TRBJ1-1, with D uncertain. CDR3 in DNA: TGTGCCAGCAAAGGGCAACAGAACACTGAAGCTTTCTTT. Translated, it gives CASKGQQNTEAFF.